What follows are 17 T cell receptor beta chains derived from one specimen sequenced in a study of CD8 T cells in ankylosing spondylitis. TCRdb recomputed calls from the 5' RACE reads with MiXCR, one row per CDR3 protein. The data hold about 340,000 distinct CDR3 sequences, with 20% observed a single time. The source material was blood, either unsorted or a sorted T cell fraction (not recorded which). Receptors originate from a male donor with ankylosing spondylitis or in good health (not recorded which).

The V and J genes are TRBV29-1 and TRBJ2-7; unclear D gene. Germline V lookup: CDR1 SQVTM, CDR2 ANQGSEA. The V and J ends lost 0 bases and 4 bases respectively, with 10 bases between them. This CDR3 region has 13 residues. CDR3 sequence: CSVEDETAYEQYF. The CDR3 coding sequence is TGCAGCGTTGAAGATGAGACGGCATACGAGCAGTACTTC.

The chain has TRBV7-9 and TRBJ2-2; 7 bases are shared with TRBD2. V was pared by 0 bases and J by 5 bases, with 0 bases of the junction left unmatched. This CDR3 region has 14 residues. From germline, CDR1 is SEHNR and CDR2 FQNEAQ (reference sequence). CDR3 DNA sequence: TGTGCCAGCAGCTTAGCGCGGGAGACCGGGGAGCTGTTTTTT. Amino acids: CASSLARETGELFF. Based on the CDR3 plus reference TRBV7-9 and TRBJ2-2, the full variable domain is DTGVSQNPRHKITKRGQNVTFRCDPISEHNRLYWYRQTLGQGPEFLTYFQNEAQLEKSRLLSDRFSAERPKGSFSTLEIQRTEQGDSAMYLCASSLARETGELFFGEGSRLTVL.

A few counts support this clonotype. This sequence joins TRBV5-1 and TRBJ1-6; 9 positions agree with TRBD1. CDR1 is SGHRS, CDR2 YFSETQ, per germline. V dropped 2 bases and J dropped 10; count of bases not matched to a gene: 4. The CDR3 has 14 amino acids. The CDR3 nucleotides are TGCGCCAGCAGCTTACAGGGGGCCCAATCACCCCTCCACTTT. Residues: CASSLQGAQSPLHF.

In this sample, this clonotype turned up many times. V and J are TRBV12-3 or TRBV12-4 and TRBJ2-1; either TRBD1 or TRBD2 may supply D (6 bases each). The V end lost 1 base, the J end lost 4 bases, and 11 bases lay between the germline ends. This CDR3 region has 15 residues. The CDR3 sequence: CASSLVSGAYNEQFF. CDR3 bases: TGTGCCAGCAGTTTAGTCTCGGGGGCTTACAATGAGCAGTTCTTC.

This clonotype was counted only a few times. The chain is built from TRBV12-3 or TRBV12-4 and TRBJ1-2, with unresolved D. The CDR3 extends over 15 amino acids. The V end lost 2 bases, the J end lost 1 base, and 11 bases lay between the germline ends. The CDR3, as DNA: TGTGCCAGCAGTTTATCTTCGAGGAGTAACTATGGCTACACCTTC. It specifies CASSLSSRSNYGYTF.

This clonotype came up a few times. The CDR3 sequence is CASSLGGTGAYEQYF. As DNA, the CDR3 is TGTGCCAGCAGTTTAGGGGGGACAGGGGCCTACGAGCAGTACTTC. The chain uses TRBV12-3 or TRBV12-4 and TRBJ2-7; TRBD1 aligns across 10 bases. This CDR3 spans 15 amino acids. V was clipped by 1 base and J by 2 bases; unmatched bases: 2.

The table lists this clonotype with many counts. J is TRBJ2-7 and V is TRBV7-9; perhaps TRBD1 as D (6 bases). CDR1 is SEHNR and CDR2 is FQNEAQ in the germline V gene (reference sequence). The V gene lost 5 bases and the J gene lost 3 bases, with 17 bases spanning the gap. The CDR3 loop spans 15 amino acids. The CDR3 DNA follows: TGTGCCAGCAGCCCACAGACAGGCTTTGACTACGAGCAGTACTTC. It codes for CASSPQTGFDYEQYF.

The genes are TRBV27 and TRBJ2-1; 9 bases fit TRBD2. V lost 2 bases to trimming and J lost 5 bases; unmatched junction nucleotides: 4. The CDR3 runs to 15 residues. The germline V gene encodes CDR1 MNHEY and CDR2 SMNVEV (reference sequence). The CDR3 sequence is CASSLGSGGHNEQFF. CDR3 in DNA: TGTGCCAGCAGTTTAGGTAGCGGGGGCCACAATGAGCAGTTCTTC.

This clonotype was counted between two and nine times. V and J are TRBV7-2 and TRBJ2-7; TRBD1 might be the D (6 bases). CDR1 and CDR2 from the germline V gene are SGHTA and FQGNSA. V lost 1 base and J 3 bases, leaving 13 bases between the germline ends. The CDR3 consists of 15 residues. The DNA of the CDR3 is TGTGCCAGCAGCTTAGATCCAGGGGTCAGCTACGAGCAGTACTTC. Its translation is CASSLDPGVSYEQYF.

The CDR3 bases are TGTGCCAGCAGTGAAGAGCGGGGGCCCCAGCTACCAAAGACAGATACGCAGTATTTT. Its translation is CASSEERGPQLPKTDTQYF. The chain has TRBV6-1 and TRBJ2-3, with 8 bases identical to TRBD2. V was pared by 1 base and J by 3 bases, with 15 bases of the junction left unmatched. The germline V gene has CDR1 MNHNS and CDR2 SASEGT. The CDR3 length is 19 residues.

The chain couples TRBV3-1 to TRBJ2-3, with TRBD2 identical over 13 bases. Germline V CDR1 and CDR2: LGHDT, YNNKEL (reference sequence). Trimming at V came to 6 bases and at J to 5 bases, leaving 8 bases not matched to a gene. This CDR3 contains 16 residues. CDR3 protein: CASRTSGGAQGDTQYF. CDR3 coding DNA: TGTGCCAGCAGAACTAGCGGGGGGGCTCAGGGAGATACGCAGTATTTT.

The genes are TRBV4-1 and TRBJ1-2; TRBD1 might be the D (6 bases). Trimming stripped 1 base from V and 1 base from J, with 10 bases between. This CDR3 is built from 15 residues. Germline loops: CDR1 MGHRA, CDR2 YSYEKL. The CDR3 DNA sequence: TGCGCCAGCAGCCAAGTCCGGACAGATAACTATGGCTACACCTTC. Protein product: CASSQVRTDNYGYTF.

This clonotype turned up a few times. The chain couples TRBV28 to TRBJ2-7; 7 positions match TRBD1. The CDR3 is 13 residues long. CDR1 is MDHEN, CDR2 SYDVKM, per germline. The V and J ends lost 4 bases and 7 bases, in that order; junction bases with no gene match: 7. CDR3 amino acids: CASSWTRGTEQYF. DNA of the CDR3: TGTGCCAGCAGTTGGACCAGGGGGACGGAGCAGTACTTC.

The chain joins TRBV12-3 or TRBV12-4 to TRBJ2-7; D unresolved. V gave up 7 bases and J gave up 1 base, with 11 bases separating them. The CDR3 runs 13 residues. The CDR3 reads CASTGWGSYEQYF. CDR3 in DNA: TGTGCCAGCACCGGTTGGGGTTCCTACGAGCAGTACTTC.

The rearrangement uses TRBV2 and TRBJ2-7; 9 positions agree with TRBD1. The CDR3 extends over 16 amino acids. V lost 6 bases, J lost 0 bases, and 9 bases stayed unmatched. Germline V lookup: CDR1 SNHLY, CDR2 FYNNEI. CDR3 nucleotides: TGTGCCAGCAGCGGCTTCGGACAGGGGTACTCCTACGAGCAGTACTTC. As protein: CASSGFGQGYSYEQYF. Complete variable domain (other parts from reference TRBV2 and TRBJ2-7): EPEVTQTPSHQVTQMGQEVILRCVPISNHLYFYWYRQILGQKVEFLVSFYNNEISEKSEIFDDQFSVERPDGSNFTLKIRSTKLEDSAMYFCASSGFGQGYSYEQYFGPGTRLTVT.

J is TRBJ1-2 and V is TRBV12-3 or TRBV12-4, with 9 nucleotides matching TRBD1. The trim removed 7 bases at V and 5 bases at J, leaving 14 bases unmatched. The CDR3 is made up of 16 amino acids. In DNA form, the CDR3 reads TGTGCCAGCACCCCAAACAGGGGGCTCTTGGAATATGGCTACACCTTC. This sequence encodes CASTPNRGLLEYGYTF.

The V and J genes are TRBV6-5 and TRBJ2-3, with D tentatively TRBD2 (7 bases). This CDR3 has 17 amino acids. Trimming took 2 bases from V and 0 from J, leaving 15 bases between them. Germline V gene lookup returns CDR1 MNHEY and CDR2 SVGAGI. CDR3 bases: TGTGCCAGCAGTTACCTAAGGGGGGGGGTTAGCACAGATACGCAGTATTTT. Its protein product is CASSYLRGGVSTDTQYF.